This TCR beta chain came from a study of T cells in Graves' hyperthyroidism and ophthalmopathy. About the research overall: The blood sample was taken at first diagnosis, before treatment began.

The CDR3 regions of TCR beta were amplified from RNA transcripts. When the TCR CDR3 underwent first-round RT-PCR, the HTBI primer set was used. MiXCR was run by TCRdb on the multiplex PCR reads, yielding one entry per CDR3 protein. Of 360,000 or so distinct CDR3 sequences in the sample, about 20% were seen once. Study-wide findings and caveats: A model built on 13 V-J features separated ophthalmopathy from stable hyperthyroidism.

Patients aged 18 to 65 had newly diagnosed hyperthyroidism lasting under 2 months. The CDR3 has 11 amino acids. V lost 6 bases, J lost 3 bases, and 6 bases lay in between. This clonotype was counted at least ten times. What it binds is unknown. The sample taken for sequencing was blood. The source of this sequence is a woman under 30 with Graves' hyperthyroidism. The chain uses TRBV12-3 or TRBV12-4 and TRBJ2-7; D uncertain. CDR3 DNA sequence: TGTGCCAGCAGCGTGGGCTACGAGCAGTACTTC. Encoded protein: CASSVGYEQYF.